The 4 T cell receptor beta chains presented below share a single source sample, sequenced in a study of OX40 agonist ivuxolimab in advanced cancers. Data came from immunoSEQ multiplex PCR; TCRdb stores just in-frame clones and leaves some out. The sample lists 100,000 to 150,000 clones, 90% to 95% occurring once. Here the sequenced sample was CD4+ or CD8+ T cells sorted from blood, taken in a trial of the OX40 agonist ivuxolimab. The receptors were sampled from an adult with an advanced solid tumor such as melanoma, head and neck, liver or kidney cancer.

J is TRBJ1-4 and V is TRBV7-9; D is undetermined. With 1 base removed from V and 3 bases from J, the gap between germline ends came to 6 bases. The CDR3 runs to 14 residues. CDR1 and CDR2 (germline): SEHNR, FQNEAQ (reference sequence). CDR3 sequence: CASSLGGPNEKLFF. As DNA, the CDR3 is TGTGCCAGCAGCTTAGGTGGTCCTAATGAAAAACTGTTTTTT.

The chain joins TRBV6-1 to TRBJ2-5; 8 bases map to TRBD2. The CDR3 has 14 amino acids. CDR1 and CDR2 from the germline V gene are MNHNS and SASEGT. V trimming: 6 bases; J trimming: 3 bases; junction bases outside the gene matches: 6. CDR3 region: CASRGKLAEETQYF. The CDR3 DNA sequence: TGTGCCAGCAGGGGAAAACTAGCGGAAGAGACCCAGTACTTC.

This clone is a singleton in its sample. The gene calls are TRBV10-3 and TRBJ1-2; 8 bases map to TRBD1. There are 13 residues in the CDR3. The germline V gene encodes CDR1 ENHRY and CDR2 SYGVKD. The V and J ends lost 3 bases and 7 bases, in that order; junction bases with no gene match: 4. The CDR3 sequence: CAISDQGAGGYTF. Here the CDR3 DNA reads TGTGCCATCAGTGACCAGGGGGCTGGTGGCTACACCTTC.

This chain links TRBV18 with TRBJ2-6, with 8 bases that match TRBD1. This CDR3 has 18 residues. Germline values: CDR1 KGHSH, CDR2 LQKENI. Unmatched junction bases numbered 9, after V lost 3 bases and J lost 2 bases. The CDR3 region has the DNA TGTGCCAGCTCACCGGCCGACAGGGGCCAAACTGGGGCCAACGTCCTGACTTTC. Residues: CASSPADRGQTGANVLTF.